This record covers a single T cell receptor (beta chain). The target antigen is unknown. Germline assignment: CDR1 SGDLS and CDR2 YYNGEE. The CDR3 covers 17 residues. Germline trimming cut 0 bases from V and 0 bases from J; bases unmatched to any gene: 7. Using immunoSEQ multiplex PCR, the repertoire was profiled, and TCRdb retains in-frame clones only, with some absent. This sample carries under 750,000 clones, around 70% of them seen once, and the ten largest clones take over 1.5%. This record comes from a study of shared clonotypes between healthy human individuals. Study-wide findings and caveats: Naive subsets generally exceeded memory subsets in estimated richness. Large depth notwithstanding, sorted-subset sequencing proved incomplete by rarefaction.

The material sequenced was memory CD4+ T cells sorted from blood. The subset denotes: CD45RA-negative fraction. This TCR came from a woman aged 25 to 39 in good health. The chain links TRBV9 to TRBJ2-5, with TRBD2 identical over 8 bases. The CDR3 sequence: CASSVDGGALDQETQYF. The CDR3 region has the DNA TGTGCCAGCAGCGTAGACGGGGGGGCCCTGGACCAAGAGACCCAGTACTTC. The variable domain in full, with the rest retrieved from reference TRBV9 and TRBJ2-5, is DSGVTQTPKHLITATGQRVTLRCSPRSGDLSVYWYQQSLDQGLQFLIQYYNGEERAKGNILERFSAQQFPDLHSELNLSSLELGDSALYFCASSVDGGALDQETQYFGPGTRLLVL.